The clone carrying this T cell receptor beta chain has at least ten counts. Its antigen is undetermined. Active moderate-to-severe ophthalmopathy, Clinical Activity Score at least 3, NOSPECS at least 4, under 3 months' duration. This specimen belongs to a study of T cells in Graves' hyperthyroidism and ophthalmopathy. The CDR3 runs 14 residues. Per germline, CDR1 DFQATT and CDR2 SNEGSKA (reference sequence). V lost 4 bases and J 6 bases, leaving 18 bases between the germline ends. Study results and limitations: A model of 13 V-J features distinguished ophthalmopathy from stable hyperthyroidism. Ophthalmopathy was predicted by the model a median of approximately 6 months ahead of onset. Most thyroid clonotypes with frequency above 0.001 were detected in blood.

RNA transcripts gave rise to amplified TCR beta CDR3 regions. A first-round RT-PCR of the TCR CDR3 used the HTBI primer set. One entry per CDR3 protein, called by TCRdb with MiXCR from the multiplex PCR reads. The sample yields approximately 350,000 distinct CDR3 sequences, about 15% seen once. The sequence derives from a woman aged 55-69 years with Graves' ophthalmopathy. V gene TRBV20-1 combines with J gene TRBJ1-2; maybe TRBD1 (5 bases). The specimen was blood. CDR3 sequence: CSAKGWEPTNGYTF. The CDR3 DNA reads as TGCAGTGCTAAGGGGTGGGAGCCAACGAATGGCTACACCTTC.